These 28 T cell receptor beta chains originate from one sample sequenced in a study of blood T cells in healthy people across ages. Sample-barcoded 5' priming and a J-beta primer mix drove a second PCR of roughly 7 to 11 cycles. Via MiXCR, TCRdb re-called the 5' RACE reads, giving one row per CDR3 protein. Of around 870,000 distinct CDR3 sequences listed, 29% are singletons. Specimen: blood. The receptors derive from a woman over 75 in good health.

This clonotype appeared a few times. The V gene is TRBV12-3 or TRBV12-4, the J gene TRBJ1-6; a possible D gene is TRBD1 (5 bases). The CDR3 contains 15 residues. The V end was cut by 3 bases, the J end by 6 bases, with 12 bases between. In DNA, the CDR3 is TGTGCCAGCAGTTTTGGAGGGGTTGGTAATTCACCCCTCCACTTT. It codes for CASSFGGVGNSPLHF.

The rearrangement links TRBV3-1 to TRBJ2-1; 11 nucleotides match TRBD2. The J segment lost 6 bases and the V segment lost 0 bases, leaving 7 bases of the junction unmatched. This CDR3 contains 17 residues. The germline CDR1 and CDR2 sequences are LGHDT and YNNKEL (reference sequence). The CDR3 sequence: CASSQDRLAGRGNEQFF. For the CDR3, the DNA is TGTGCCAGCAGCCAAGATCGACTAGCGGGGCGAGGCAATGAGCAGTTCTTC.

A few counts support this clonotype. The rearrangement uses TRBV6-6 and TRBJ1-4; no clear D. CDR3 length equals 16 residues. The germline CDR1 and CDR2 sequences are MNHNY and SVGAGI (reference sequence). V lost 4 bases, J lost 0 bases, and 12 bases lay in between. CDR3 sequence reads: CASSSHAGATNEKLFF. CDR3 nucleotide sequence: TGTGCCAGCAGTTCCCACGCCGGAGCAACTAATGAAAAACTGTTTTTT.

This clonotype was detected many times. The rearrangement joins TRBV20-1 to TRBJ2-5, with D perhaps TRBD1 or TRBD2 (5 bases each). Looked up from germline, CDR1 is DFQATT and CDR2 is SNEGSKA (reference sequence). Trimming left V 1 base short and J 3 bases short, with 12 bases between. The CDR3 spans 14 residues. The CDR3 protein is CSARGGGGEETQYF. The CDR3, as DNA: TGCAGTGCTAGAGGAGGTGGGGGTGAAGAGACCCAGTACTTC.

This clonotype was recorded at least ten times. CDR3: CASSFTGYGDTQYF. The CDR3 nucleotides are TGTGCCAGCAGCTTTACAGGGTACGGGGATACGCAGTATTTT. The chain joins TRBV7-9 to TRBJ2-3; tentative D call: TRBD1 (6 bases). Deletions cut 3 bases from V and 6 bases from J, with 13 bases between. From germline, CDR1 is SEHNR and CDR2 FQNEAQ (reference sequence). The CDR3 covers 14 residues.

This clonotype was found once. CDR3 nucleotides: TGTGCCATCAGTGCCGACAGGGGATCAACCTACGAGCAGTACTTC. Translating gives CAISADRGSTYEQYF. The chain is built from TRBV10-3 and TRBJ2-7, with 8 positions matching TRBD1. CDR3 length: 15 residues. V gave up 4 bases and J gave up 2 bases; unmatched junction bases: 7. Germline assignment: CDR1 ENHRY and CDR2 SYGVKD.

This clonotype was detected many times. The J gene is TRBJ1-2, the V gene TRBV7-6, with D perhaps matching TRBD1 (5 bases). The CDR3 spans 13 residues. V shed 5 bases and J shed 8 bases, with 15 bases lying between them. Germline V gene data show CDR1 as SGHVS and CDR2 as FNYEAQ. The CDR3: CASSRTTLEGYTF. The CDR3 bases are TGTGCCAGCAGCCGGACAACCCTGGAAGGCTACACCTTC. The full variable domain, its missing parts supplied by reference TRBV7-6 and TRBJ1-2, is GAGVSQSPRYKVTKRGQDVALRCDPISGHVSLYWYRQALGQGPEFLTYFNYEAQQDKSGLPNDRFSAERPEGSISTLTIQRTEQRDSAMYRCASSRTTLEGYTFGSGTRLTVV.

This clonotype was seen ten or more times. The rearrangement uses TRBV5-1 and TRBJ2-7; 8 nucleotides line up with TRBD1. V lost 4 bases to trimming and J lost 5 bases; unmatched junction nucleotides: 11. The CDR3 spans 15 residues. CDR1 is SGHRS and CDR2 is YFSETQ in the germline V gene. In nucleotides, the CDR3 is TGCGCCAGCAGCCCTAAACGGACAGGGTTCCACGAGCAGTACTTC. Encoded protein: CASSPKRTGFHEQYF.

This clonotype was detected ten times or more. The chain links TRBV5-4 to TRBJ2-5; weak D call: TRBD1 (5 bases). V was clipped by 4 bases and J by 4 bases, with 8 bases between them. CDR3 length: 12 residues. Per the germline V gene, CDR1 is SGHNT and CDR2 is YYREEE (reference sequence). CDR3 coding DNA: TGTGCCAGCAGCACTGACAGAGAGACCCAGTACTTC. Its translation: CASSTDRETQYF.

The chain carries TRBV7-7 and TRBJ2-5; 8 bases line up with TRBD2. The J call may be incorrect, as the DNA end agrees better with TRBJ2-1. Germline V gene lookup returns CDR1 SSHAT and CDR2 FNYEAQ (reference sequence). CDR3 length equals 14 residues. The CDR3 is CASSAGTRQETQFF. The CDR3 coding sequence is TGTGCCAGCAGCGCCGGGACTAGGCAAGAGACCCAGTTCTTC.

This clonotype was counted ten times or more. The rearrangement links TRBV20-1 to TRBJ1-2, with D possibly TRBD1 on 5 matching bases. Germline loops: CDR1 DFQATT, CDR2 SNEGSKA (reference sequence). This CDR3 contains 17 residues. V was clipped by 0 bases and J by 5 bases, with 22 bases between them. The CDR3 is CSARDLNGAGGSYGYTF. CDR3 DNA: TGCAGTGCTAGAGATTTAAATGGGGCTGGAGGGTCATATGGCTACACCTTC.

V gene TRBV5-1 combines with J gene TRBJ2-5, with 7 bases fitting TRBD1. The V gene end was trimmed by 4 bases and the J gene end by 11 bases; junction bases not matched to a gene: 14. CDR3 size: 14 residues. Germline CDR1 and CDR2: SGHRS and YFSETQ. The CDR3 region is CASSERQGNNEQYF. CDR3 DNA sequence: TGCGCCAGCAGCGAGAGACAGGGAAACAATGAGCAGTACTTC.

The chain is built from TRBV5-6 and TRBJ2-1, with TRBD2 matching over 10 bases. Germline V CDR1 and CDR2: SGHDT, YYEEEE. Unmatched junction bases numbered 10, after V lost 0 bases and J lost 4 bases. The CDR3 is 18 residues long. CDR3: CASSLEGRLAGTYNEQFF. Here the CDR3 DNA reads TGTGCCAGCAGCTTGGAGGGTCGACTAGCGGGCACATACAATGAGCAGTTCTTC.

Comment on this clonotype: Possible read error: a much larger clone is one base away. The chain joins TRBV20-1 to TRBJ2-7, with D unresolved. Trimming removed 4 bases at V and 3 bases at J, with 13 bases between. Germline CDR1 reads DFQATT; CDR2 reads SNEGSKA (reference sequence). The CDR3 contains 13 residues. CDR3 sequence: CSAIRRQYYEQYF. For the CDR3, the DNA is TGCAGTGCTATTCGCAGACAATACTACGAGCAGTACTTC.

On this clonotype: A much bigger clone sits one base away, suggesting this may be a read error. The chain employs TRBV12-3 or TRBV12-4 and TRBJ1-1, with D possibly TRBD1 on 5 matching bases. The CDR3 loop spans 16 amino acids. V dropped 4 bases and J dropped 0 bases, with 15 bases sitting between them. The CDR3 is CASSYGRQMMNTEAFF. The CDR3 bases are TGTGCCAGCAGTTACGGGAGACAGATGATGAACACTGAAGCTTTCTTT.

The CDR3, as DNA: TGCAGTGCGAGTCCGACCAACGCGGTTCAAGAGACCCAGTACTTC. This translates into CSASPTNAVQETQYF. The chain recombines TRBV20-1 with TRBJ2-5; unclear D gene. Trimming pared 6 bases from V and 2 bases from J, leaving 19 bases between. The CDR3 runs 15 residues. From germline, CDR1 is DFQATT and CDR2 SNEGSKA (reference sequence).

On this clonotype: Relative to the germline gene, one junction end is altered; a read error may explain this. V and J are TRBV5-1 and TRBJ1-2; 7 bases fit TRBD1. Looked up from germline, CDR1 is SGHRS and CDR2 is YFSETQ. The CDR3 covers 13 residues. CDR3 amino acids: CASSRDRAYDYTF. As DNA, the CDR3 is TGCGCCAGCAGCCGGGACAGAGCTTATGACTACACCTTC.

This CDR3 reads CASSLASVGAGAYNEQFF. CDR3 sequence (DNA): TGTGCCAGCAGCTTGGCCTCAGTCGGGGCGGGGGCATACAATGAGCAGTTCTTC. The V gene is TRBV5-4, the J gene TRBJ2-1; a possible D gene is TRBD2 (7 bases). The CDR3 sequence is 18 residues long. Germline assignment: CDR1 SGHNT and CDR2 YYREEE (reference sequence). V lost 0 bases to trimming and J lost 4 bases, with 20 bases between them.

The genes are TRBV20-1 and TRBJ1-5; the match to TRBD1 covers 8 bases. The CDR3 covers 13 residues. V shed 3 bases, J shed 6 bases, and the junction held 4 bases outside the gene matches. Germline CDR1 and CDR2: DFQATT and SNEGSKA (reference sequence). CDR3 sequence: CSARSGQGQPQHF. CDR3 in DNA: TGCAGTGCTAGGTCAGGACAGGGTCAGCCCCAGCATTTT.

Only a few counts were recorded for this clonotype. A read error may be the cause here, since a much bigger clone is one base away. This rearrangement joins TRBV7-2 to TRBJ2-6; weak D call: TRBD1 (5 bases). The germline CDR1 and CDR2 sequences are SGHTA and FQGNSA. This CDR3 is 15 amino acids long. The CDR3 loop is CASSFRGTGANVPTF. The CDR3 bases are TGTGCCAGCAGCTTTAGGGGAACTGGGGCCAACGTCCCGACTTTC.

Ten or more counts support this clonotype. CDR3 DNA: TGTGCCAGCAGCTTAGCGCCGATTCCTCAACAAGAGACCCAGTACTTC. This translates into CASSLAPIPQQETQYF. V and J are TRBV7-2 and TRBJ2-5; no firm D call. Germline CDR1 and CDR2: SGHTA and FQGNSA. The CDR3 runs 16 residues. V shed 0 bases and J shed 2 bases, with 13 bases lying between them.

DNA of the CDR3: TGTGCCAGCAGCTCCACTAGCGGGGGGCATGCCTACGAGCAGTACTTC. Translated, it gives CASSSTSGGHAYEQYF. The rearrangement joins TRBV7-6 to TRBJ2-7; 12 nucleotides line up with TRBD2. The CDR3 is 16 residues long. Germline values: CDR1 SGHVS, CDR2 FNYEAQ. Trimming cost V 4 bases and J 2 bases; bases outside gene matches: 6.

As regards this clonotype: A much larger clone is a single base away; this may be a read error. The chain couples TRBV7-2 to TRBJ2-7; 9 bases fit TRBD2. V was clipped by 2 bases and J by 7 bases; unmatched bases: 9. The CDR3 is 15 residues long. Germline V CDR1 and CDR2: SGHTA, FQGNSA. The CDR3 DNA follows: TGTGCCAGCAGCTTAACGGGACTAGCCGGGCATGAGCAGTACTTC. Its protein is CASSLTGLAGHEQYF.

This clonotype was seen a few times. V is TRBV5-1 and J is TRBJ1-1; no clear D gene. Germline CDR1 reads SGHRS; CDR2 reads YFSETQ. The length of the CDR3 is 15 residues. V dropped 4 bases and J dropped 0 bases, with 13 bases sitting between them. Here the CDR3 DNA reads TGCGCCAGCAGCACCCAGACGGCCATGAACACTGAAGCTTTCTTT. Protein sequence: CASSTQTAMNTEAFF.

This clonotype showed up just a few times. The chain recombines TRBV7-2 with TRBJ2-3, with 9 positions matching TRBD2. The V and J ends lost 1 base and 8 bases, in that order; junction bases with no gene match: 13. CDR3 length: 17 residues. Germline values: CDR1 SGHTA, CDR2 FQGNSA. CDR3 protein: CASSLVGGGGGAGTQYF. The CDR3 DNA follows: TGTGCCAGCAGCTTAGTTGGAGGTGGCGGGGGGGCCGGTACGCAGTATTTT. The entire variable domain, with the rest obtained from reference TRBV7-2 and TRBJ2-3, is as follows: GAGVSQSPSNKVTEKGKDVELRCDPISGHTALYWYRQSLGQGLEFLIYFQGNSAPDKSGLPSDRFSAERTGGSVSTLTIQRTQQEDSAVYLCASSLVGGGGGAGTQYFGPGTRLTVL.

This clonotype was detected ten times or more. The J gene is TRBJ1-6, the V gene TRBV6-2 or TRBV6-3; TRBD1 aligns across 7 bases. Trimming took 7 bases from V and 4 from J; bases not matched to a gene: 16. Germline V gives CDR1 MNHEY, CDR2 SVGEGT. The CDR3 is 18 residues long. CDR3 residues: CASTHTTGNGEYNSPLHF. The CDR3 nucleotides are TGTGCCAGCACTCACACGACAGGGAACGGCGAATATAATTCACCCCTCCACTTT.

This clonotype appeared many times. V and J are TRBV4-3 and TRBJ2-5; 10 nucleotides match TRBD2. The CDR3 has 16 amino acids. Trimming at V came to 1 base and at J to 1 base, leaving 3 bases not matched to a gene. Germline V CDR1 and CDR2: LGHNA, YSLEER. CDR3 residues: CASSQALAGSQETQYF. The CDR3 DNA follows: TGCGCCAGCAGCCAAGCACTAGCGGGATCCCAAGAGACCCAGTACTTC.

DNA of the CDR3: TGCGCCAGCAGACTCGGACAGGTACAAAGCACAGATACGCAGTATTTT. It translates to CASRLGQVQSTDTQYF. This chain connects TRBV5-1 to TRBJ2-3, with 7 bases matching TRBD1. V lost 5 bases to trimming and J lost 0 bases; unmatched junction nucleotides: 9. The CDR3 is 16 amino acids. CDR1 and CDR2 from the germline V gene are SGHRS and YFSETQ.